The clone carrying this T cell receptor (beta chain) was counted once. Antigen: not known. This entry is derived from a study of shared clonotypes between healthy human individuals. Study observations and caveats: It was anticipated that sequencing depth would influence how many clonotypes donors shared. Shared clonotypes across all four donors exceeded non-shared ones in generation probability. The researchers took only blood, and tissue repertoires probably look different.

V trimming: 3 bases; J trimming: 0 bases; junction bases outside the gene matches: 8. Per the germline V gene, CDR1 is WNHNN and CDR2 is SYGVQD (reference sequence). The CDR3 sequence is 19 residues long. CD45RO-negative, CCR7-selected cells formed the naive CD8 fraction, which excluded terminally differentiated effector memory CD45RA+ cells. TCRdb's copy holds only in-frame clones and misses some; the assay was immunoSEQ multiplex PCR. The table records about 2.2 million clones, 85% to 95% of them present only once. The source of this sequence is a man between 18 and 29 years old in good health. Some clones in this sample may be carry-over from other donors' samples. Sequenced material: naive CD8+ T cells from PBMCs. This chain connects TRBV10-1 to TRBJ2-3; 14 bases line up with TRBD2. CDR3 DNA: TGCGCCAGCAGTGACCTTCGGACTAGCGGGAGGATTAGCACAGATACGCAGTATTTT. Protein product: CASSDLRTSGRISTDTQYF.